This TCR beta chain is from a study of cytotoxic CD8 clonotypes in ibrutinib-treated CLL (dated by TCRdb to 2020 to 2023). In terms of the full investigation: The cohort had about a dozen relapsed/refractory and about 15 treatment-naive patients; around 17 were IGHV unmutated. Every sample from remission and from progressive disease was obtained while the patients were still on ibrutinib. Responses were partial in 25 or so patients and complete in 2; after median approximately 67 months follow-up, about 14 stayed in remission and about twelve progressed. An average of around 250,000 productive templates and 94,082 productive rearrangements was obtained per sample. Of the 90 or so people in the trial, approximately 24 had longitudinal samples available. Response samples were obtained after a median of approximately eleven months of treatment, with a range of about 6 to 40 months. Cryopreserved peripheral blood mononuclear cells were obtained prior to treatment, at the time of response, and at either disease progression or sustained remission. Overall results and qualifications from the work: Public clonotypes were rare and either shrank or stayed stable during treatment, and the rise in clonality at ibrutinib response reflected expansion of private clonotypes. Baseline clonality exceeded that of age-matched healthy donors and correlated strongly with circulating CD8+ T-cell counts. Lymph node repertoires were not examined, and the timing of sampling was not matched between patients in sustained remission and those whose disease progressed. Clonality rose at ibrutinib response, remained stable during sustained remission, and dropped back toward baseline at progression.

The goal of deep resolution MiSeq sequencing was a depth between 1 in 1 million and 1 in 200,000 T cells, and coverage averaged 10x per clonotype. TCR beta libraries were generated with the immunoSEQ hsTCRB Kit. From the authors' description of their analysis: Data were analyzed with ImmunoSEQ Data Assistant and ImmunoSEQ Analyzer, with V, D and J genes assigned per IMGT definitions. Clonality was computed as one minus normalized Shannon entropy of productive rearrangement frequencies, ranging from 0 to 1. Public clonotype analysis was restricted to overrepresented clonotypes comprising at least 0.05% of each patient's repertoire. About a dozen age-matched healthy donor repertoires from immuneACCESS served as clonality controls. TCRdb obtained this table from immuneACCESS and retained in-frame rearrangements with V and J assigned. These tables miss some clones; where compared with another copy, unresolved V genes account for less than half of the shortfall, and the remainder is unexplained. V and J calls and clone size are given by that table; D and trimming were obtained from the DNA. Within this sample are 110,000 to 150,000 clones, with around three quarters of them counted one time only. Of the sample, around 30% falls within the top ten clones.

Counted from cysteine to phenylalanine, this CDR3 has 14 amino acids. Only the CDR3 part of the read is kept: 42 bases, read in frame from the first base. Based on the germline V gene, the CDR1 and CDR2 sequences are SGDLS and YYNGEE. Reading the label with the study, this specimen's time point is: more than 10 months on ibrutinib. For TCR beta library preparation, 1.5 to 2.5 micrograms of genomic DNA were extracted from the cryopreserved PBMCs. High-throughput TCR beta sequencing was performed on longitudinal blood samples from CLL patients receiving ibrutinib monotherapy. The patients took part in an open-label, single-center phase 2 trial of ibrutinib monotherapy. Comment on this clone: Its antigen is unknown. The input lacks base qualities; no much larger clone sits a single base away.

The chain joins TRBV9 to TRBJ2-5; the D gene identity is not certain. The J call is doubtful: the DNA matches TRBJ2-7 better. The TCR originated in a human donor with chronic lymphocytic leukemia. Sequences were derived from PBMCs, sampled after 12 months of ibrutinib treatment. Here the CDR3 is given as CASSVGYDSYEQYF. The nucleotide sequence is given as TGTGCCAGCAGCGTAGGGTATGACTCCTACGAGCAGTACTTC.